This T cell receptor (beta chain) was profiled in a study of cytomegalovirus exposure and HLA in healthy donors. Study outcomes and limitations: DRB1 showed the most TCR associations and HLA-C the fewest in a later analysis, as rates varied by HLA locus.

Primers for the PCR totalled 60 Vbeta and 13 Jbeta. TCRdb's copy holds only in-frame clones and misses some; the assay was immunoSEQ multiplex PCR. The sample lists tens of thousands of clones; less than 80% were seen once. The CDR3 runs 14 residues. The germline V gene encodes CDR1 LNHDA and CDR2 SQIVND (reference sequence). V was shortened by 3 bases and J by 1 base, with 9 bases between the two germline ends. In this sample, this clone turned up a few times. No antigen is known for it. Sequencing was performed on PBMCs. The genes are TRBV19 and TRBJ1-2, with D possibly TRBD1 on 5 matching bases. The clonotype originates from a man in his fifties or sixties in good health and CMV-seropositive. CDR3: CASSMTANNYGYTF. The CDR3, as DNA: TGTGCCAGTAGTATGACAGCTAATAACTATGGCTACACCTTC.